This T cell receptor (beta chain) was obtained from a study of read filtering for tumor transcriptome and immune sequencing. Sampling of bone marrow took place during active disease in every patient. Molecular barcoded adaptors covering alpha/delta and beta/gamma chains were used on 400 ng RNA. In TCRdb, the reads were re-called with MiXCR into one record per CDR3 protein. The sample consists of 35,000 to 50,000 distinct CDR3 sequences, approximately 10% of them appearing once. This clonotype was detected ten times or more. The source is a donor over 35 with multiple myeloma. The specimen was a population of CD138-negative cells sorted from bone marrow.

CDR3 sequence reads: CASSQGPQGNYEQYF. The CDR3 coding sequence is TGTGCCAGCAGCCAAGGGCCGCAGGGGAACTACGAGCAGTACTTC. The V gene is TRBV4-2, the J gene TRBJ2-7, with a tentative D call TRBD1 (6 bases). Germline loops: CDR1 LGHNA, CDR2 YNFKEQ. CDR3 length equals 15 residues. The V end lost 1 base, the J end lost 3 bases, and 13 bases lay between the germline ends.